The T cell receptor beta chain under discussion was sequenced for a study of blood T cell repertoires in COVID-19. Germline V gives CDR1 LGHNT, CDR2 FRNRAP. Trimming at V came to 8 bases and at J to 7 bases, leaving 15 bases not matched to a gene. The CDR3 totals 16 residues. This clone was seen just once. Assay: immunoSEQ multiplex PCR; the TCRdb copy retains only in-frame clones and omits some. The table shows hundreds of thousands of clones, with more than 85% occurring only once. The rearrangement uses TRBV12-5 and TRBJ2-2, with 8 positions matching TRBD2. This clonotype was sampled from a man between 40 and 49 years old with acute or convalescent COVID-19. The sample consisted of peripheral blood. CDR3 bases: TGTGCTAGTAGGGAGCCTGGCGGGGGGAAAGGCGGGGAGCTGTTTTTT. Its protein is CASREPGGGKGGELFF.